This T cell receptor beta chain was observed in a study of cytomegalovirus exposure and HLA in healthy donors. Concerning this clone itself: The antigen remains unidentified.

Assay used: immunoSEQ multiplex PCR; TCRdb lists only in-frame clones, some missing. The sample includes tens of thousands of clones, almost 95% of them seen just once. Whole-study results and caveats: Cytomegalovirus association was listed for roughly 160 TCR beta chains.

The CDR3 runs 14 residues. CDR1 SEHNR and CDR2 FQNEAQ come from the germline V gene (reference sequence). Germline trimming cut 1 base from V and 14 bases from J; bases unmatched to any gene: 9. This receptor was obtained from a man aged 18 to 29 in good health and CMV-seronegative. The sequencing input was PBMCs. The chain carries TRBV7-9 and TRBJ2-1, with 9 bases fitting TRBD1. CDR3 region: CASSLGTGVDSEFF. As DNA, the CDR3 is TGTGCCAGCAGCTTAGGGACAGGGGTAGACTCTGAGTTCTTC.